Listed here are 12 T cell receptor beta chains from one sample, sequenced in a study of T cell repertoires in cytomegalovirus infection. TCRdb re-analysed the reads in MiXCR, keeping a single row per CDR3 protein. The sample carries fewer than 550,000 distinct CDR3 sequences, approximately 15% recorded once. Sequencing was performed on CD8+ T cells from PBMCs. The origin of the receptors is a human donor in good health (CMV status not recorded). Some clones in this sample may be carry-over from other donors' samples.

This clonotype has more than one count but fewer than ten. This chain links TRBV27 with TRBJ1-2; D gene ambiguous. Germline V gene data show CDR1 as MNHEY and CDR2 as SMNVEV (reference sequence). V was clipped by 4 bases and J by 2 bases, with 8 bases between them. CDR3 length equals 13 residues. CDR3 sequence reads: CASSSDPNYGYTF. The CDR3 DNA sequence: TGTGCCAGCAGTTCGGATCCGAACTATGGCTACACCTTC.

This clonotype was observed many times. This chain joins TRBV11-2 and TRBJ2-1, with D maybe TRBD1 (7 bases). Germline V gives CDR1 SGHAT, CDR2 FQNNGV. V dropped 1 base and J dropped 2 bases, with 15 bases sitting between them. The CDR3 covers 17 residues. This CDR3 is CASSLVYGRGAYNEQFF. The CDR3 DNA is TGTGCCAGCAGCTTAGTTTATGGCAGGGGGGCCTACAATGAGCAGTTCTTC.

Many counts were recorded for this clonotype. This sequence joins TRBV12-3 or TRBV12-4 and TRBJ1-2; TRBD1 agrees at 11 bases. The V gene end was trimmed by 7 bases and the J gene end by 0 bases; junction bases not matched to a gene: 4. CDR3 length equals 15 residues. CDR3 DNA sequence: TGTGCCAGCACCGGGGGACAGGGGGCTAACTATGGCTACACCTTC. Translation gives CASTGGQGANYGYTF.

This clonotype was found a few times. V gene TRBV5-6 combines with J gene TRBJ2-5, with TRBD1 matching 10 bases. V shed 0 bases and J 9 bases; nucleotides not matched to a gene: 11. The CDR3 totals 16 residues. Germline values: CDR1 SGHDT, CDR2 YYEEEE. The CDR3 DNA reads as TGTGCCAGCAGCTTGGCCGGGACAGGGGCCCCGGGGGCCCAGTACTTC. Protein product: CASSLAGTGAPGAQYF.

This clonotype was seen repeatedly, ten times or more. V usage is TRBV7-2 and J usage is TRBJ2-1; 7 positions agree with TRBD2. Germline lookup yields CDR1 SGHTA and CDR2 FQGNSA. V lost 1 base and J lost 2; bases outside the gene matches: 5. CDR3 size: 16 residues. CDR3 amino acids: CASSLEWGGTYNEQFF. In DNA, the CDR3 is TGTGCCAGCAGCTTAGAATGGGGGGGAACCTACAATGAGCAGTTCTTC.

This sequence joins TRBV27 and TRBJ2-5; TRBD2 agrees at 8 bases. V lost 6 bases to trimming and J lost 7 bases; unmatched junction nucleotides: 4. The CDR3 extends over 12 amino acids. Germline CDR1 is MNHEY and CDR2 is SMNVEV (reference sequence). The CDR3 bases are TGTGCCAGCAGCCTTGCGGGGGGGACCCAGTACTTC. Its protein is CASSLAGGTQYF.

The chain joins TRBV5-4 to TRBJ1-1; 10 bases line up with TRBD1. Per germline, CDR1 SGHNT and CDR2 YYREEE (reference sequence). The CDR3 is 16 amino acids. After removal of 4 bases from V and 3 bases from J, the junction contained 9 bases not matched to a gene. The CDR3 loop reads CASSGGQGLPDTEAFF. CDR3 DNA: TGTGCCAGCAGCGGGGGACAGGGGCTTCCAGACACTGAAGCTTTCTTT.

This chain joins TRBV7-9 and TRBJ2-7; 7 positions agree with TRBD2. This CDR3 comprises 14 residues. The V gene end was trimmed by 4 bases and the J gene end by 8 bases; junction bases not matched to a gene: 11. The germline gives CDR1 SEHNR, CDR2 FQNEAQ (reference sequence). The CDR3 sequence: CASSSIGGTTKQYF. The DNA of the CDR3 is TGTGCCAGCAGCTCCATTGGGGGGACTACGAAGCAGTACTTC. The whole variable domain, remainder taken from reference TRBV7-9 and TRBJ2-7, is DTGVSQNPRHKITKRGQNVTFRCDPISEHNRLYWYRQTLGQGPEFLTYFQNEAQLEKSRLLSDRFSAERPKGSFSTLEIQRTEQGDSAMYLCASSSIGGTTKQYFGPGTRLTVT.

This clonotype was seen at least ten times. The rearrangement joins TRBV7-9 to TRBJ2-7; no clear D gene. Germline V lookup: CDR1 SEHNR, CDR2 FQNEAQ (reference sequence). Deletions cut 1 base from V and 7 bases from J, with 8 bases between. This CDR3 is built from 12 residues. The CDR3 DNA follows: TGTGCCAGCAGCTTAGGCAGCCTTGAGCAGTACTTC. Protein sequence: CASSLGSLEQYF.

The rearrangement joins TRBV24-1 to TRBJ2-7; 7 bases match TRBD1. V dropped 8 bases and J dropped 3; count of bases not matched to a gene: 6. The germline gives CDR1 KGHDR, CDR2 SFDVKD. The CDR3 runs to 13 residues. CDR3 region: CATTGDRIYEQYF. The DNA for the CDR3 is TGTGCCACCACCGGGGACAGAATCTACGAGCAGTACTTC.

This clonotype was seen repeatedly, ten times or more. The rearrangement joins TRBV11-2 to TRBJ2-2, with D maybe TRBD1 (6 bases). In germline, CDR1 is SGHAT, CDR2 FQNNGV. CDR3 length equals 14 residues. V dropped 8 bases and J dropped 2 bases, with 12 bases sitting between them. Here the CDR3 reads CASHDRINTGELFF. CDR3 DNA sequence: TGTGCCAGCCATGACAGGATTAACACCGGGGAGCTGTTTTTT.

This clonotype has only a few counts. This rearrangement joins TRBV20-1 to TRBJ2-7, with 9 nucleotides matching TRBD1. Germline lookup yields CDR1 DFQATT and CDR2 SNEGSKA (reference sequence). The length of the CDR3 is 14 residues. Losses at the gene ends were 1 base for V and 6 bases for J; bases not matched to a gene: 7. CDR3 sequence: CSARGDGQGREQYF. The CDR3 DNA reads TGCAGTGCTAGAGGGGATGGACAGGGGCGCGAGCAGTACTTC.